Each of the 30 T cell receptor beta chains below was sequenced from the same sample in a study of cytomegalovirus exposure and HLA in healthy donors. Both 60 Vbeta primers and 13 Jbeta primers went into the PCR. Sequencing was performed with immunoSEQ multiplex PCR; in TCRdb, only in-frame clones are kept and a portion is missing. This table holds 120,000 to 150,000 clones, 75% to 90% found once. The sequencing input was PBMCs. The receptors originated from a female donor in good health and CMV-seronegative.

This clone came up a few times. The chain joins TRBV5-1 to TRBJ1-1, with 8 bases identical to TRBD1. V trimming: 4 bases; J trimming: 1 base; junction bases outside the gene matches: 3. The CDR3 totals 14 residues. From germline, CDR1 is SGHRS and CDR2 YFSETQ. The CDR3 DNA is TGCGCCAGCAGCCCGGGACAGGAGAACACTGAAGCTTTCTTT. Its translation: CASSPGQENTEAFF.

In nucleotides, the CDR3 is TGTGCCAGTAGTAGGGGGGGGACAGGGAACACTGAAGCTTTCTTT. Residues: CASSRGGTGNTEAFF. The chain joins TRBV19 to TRBJ1-1, with 8 bases aligning to TRBD1. J gave up 1 base and V 4 bases, and 5 bases lay outside the gene matches. The germline V gene encodes CDR1 LNHDA and CDR2 SQIVND (reference sequence). The CDR3 runs 15 residues.

This rearrangement joins TRBV5-1 to TRBJ2-7, with TRBD1 identical over 10 bases. The CDR3 consists of 18 residues. V was clipped by 4 bases and J by 4 bases; unmatched bases: 17. In germline, CDR1 is SGHRS, CDR2 YFSETQ. The CDR3 sequence is CASSDQGQGPGRGYEQYF. The CDR3 region has the DNA TGCGCCAGCAGCGATCAGGGACAGGGGCCCGGGCGTGGTTACGAGCAGTACTTC.

V usage is TRBV5-1 and J usage is TRBJ1-1; possible D gene TRBD1, 5 bases. Trimming shortened V by 0 bases and J by 8 bases, and 11 bases separated the two germline ends. Germline V gene data show CDR1 as SGHRS and CDR2 as YFSETQ. The CDR3 runs 13 residues. In DNA, the CDR3 is TGCGCCAGCAGCTTGGAAGGGGAAGGGGAAGCTTTCTTT. It yields the protein CASSLEGEGEAFF.

In the case of this clone: The junction departs from germline at one end; a sequencing error may be responsible. Additional DNA sequences in this sample encode the identical CDR3. J is TRBJ2-7 and V is TRBV6-1; D perhaps matches TRBD1 (7 bases). This CDR3 is 14 amino acids long. CDR1 and CDR2 (germline): MNHNS, SASEGT. The CDR3 DNA reads as TGCGCCAGCAGCGTCGGAGGGGGCGTCTACGAGCAGTACTTC. Translating it yields CASSVGGGVYEQYF.

This rearrangement joins TRBV13 to TRBJ2-1; 11 nucleotides line up with TRBD2. V shed 7 bases and J 7 bases; nucleotides not matched to a gene: 6. The CDR3 runs to 14 residues. Germline CDR1 and CDR2: PRHDT and FYEKMQ (reference sequence). The chain's CDR3 is CASKGLAGLNEQFF. In nucleotides, the CDR3 is TGTGCCAGCAAAGGACTAGCGGGTTTAAATGAGCAGTTCTTC.

This clone was seen a single time. The V gene is TRBV27, the J gene TRBJ2-1, with 14 positions matching TRBD2. The ends lost 0 bases at V and 0 bases at J; junction bases unmatched: 10. This CDR3 spans 21 amino acids. Germline V CDR1 and CDR2: MNHEY, SMNVEV (reference sequence). The CDR3 loop reads CASSLSPTSGRAKSSYNEQFF. CDR3 nucleotides: TGTGCCAGCAGTTTATCACCGACTAGCGGGAGGGCCAAGAGCTCCTACAATGAGCAGTTCTTC.

V is TRBV5-1 and J is TRBJ1-1, with TRBD1 matching 8 bases. The J segment lost 8 bases and the V segment lost 4 bases, leaving 4 bases of the junction unmatched. CDR3 length: 12 amino acids. Germline CDR1 is SGHRS and CDR2 is YFSETQ. CDR3 region: CASSQDRVEAFF. CDR3 bases: TGCGCCAGCAGCCAGGACAGGGTAGAAGCTTTCTTT. Full variable domain (missing parts from reference TRBV5-1 and TRBJ1-1): KAGVTQTPRYLIKTRGQQVTLSCSPISGHRSVSWYQQTPGQGLQFLFEYFSETQRNKGNFPGRFSGRQFSNSRSEMNVSTLELGDSALYLCASSQDRVEAFFGQGTRLTVV.

Only one count was recorded for this clone. This sequence joins TRBV6-4 and TRBJ1-2; a possible D gene is TRBD1 (6 bases). Germline values: CDR1 MRHNA, CDR2 SNTAGT. V was shortened by 10 bases and J by 6 bases, with 12 bases between the two germline ends. The CDR3 totals 11 residues. The CDR3 loop is CAKTGRNGYTF. In DNA form, the CDR3 reads TGTGCCAAGACAGGTCGGAATGGCTACACCTTC.

This chain joins TRBV19 and TRBJ1-5; unclear D gene. This CDR3 comprises 15 residues. Germline V gene lookup returns CDR1 LNHDA and CDR2 SQIVND (reference sequence). V lost 3 bases and J lost 6, with 15 bases in between. The DNA for the CDR3 is TGTGCCAGTAGTATTTCGGGAAGAGGAGGTCAGCCCCAGCATTTT. Protein: CASSISGRGGQPQHF.

The gene calls are TRBV15 and TRBJ2-7, with D perhaps matching TRBD2 (6 bases). Per germline, CDR1 LNHNV and CDR2 YYDKDF (reference sequence). CDR3 length: 15 residues. The V gene lost 0 bases and the J gene lost 6 bases, with 15 bases spanning the gap. CDR3 amino acids: CATSRDPPGVGEQYF. CDR3 sequence (DNA): TGTGCCACCAGCAGAGATCCCCCGGGGGTAGGCGAGCAGTACTTC.

The chain combines TRBV6-5 with TRBJ2-7; 9 bases fit TRBD1. The J segment lost 2 bases and the V segment lost 0 bases, leaving 5 bases of the junction unmatched. This CDR3 is built from 16 residues. Germline lookup yields CDR1 MNHEY and CDR2 SVGAGI. In nucleotides, the CDR3 is TGTGCCAGCAGTTACTCGGGGACAGGGAGCCCCTACGAGCAGTACTTC. Translated: CASSYSGTGSPYEQYF.

This clone was seen only a few times. The chain recombines TRBV30 with TRBJ1-1, with 7 bases that match TRBD1. This CDR3 comprises 12 residues. Germline assignment: CDR1 GTSNPN and CDR2 SVGIG (reference sequence). Trimming took 5 bases from V and 8 from J; bases not matched to a gene: 8. CDR3: CAWAEGAPEAFF. DNA for the CDR3: TGTGCCTGGGCCGAGGGGGCCCCCGAAGCTTTCTTT.

The chain has TRBV10-3 and TRBJ2-1; perhaps TRBD2 as D (5 bases). The germline CDR1 and CDR2 sequences are ENHRY and SYGVKD. This CDR3 comprises 12 residues. V was shortened by 5 bases and J by 8 bases, with 10 bases between the two germline ends. The CDR3 nucleotides read TGTGCCATCAGTACTAGTGGCGATGAGCAGTTCTTC. It encodes CAISTSGDEQFF.

This clone was picked up a small number of times. This sequence joins TRBV5-1 and TRBJ1-3; D gene unclear. CDR3 length: 13 amino acids. Trimming removed 3 bases at V and 0 bases at J, with 4 bases between. Germline CDR1 reads SGHRS; CDR2 reads YFSETQ. CDR3 loop: CASSSDSGNTIYF. The CDR3 DNA is TGCGCCAGCAGCTCAGACTCTGGAAACACCATATATTTT.

This chain links TRBV4-1 with TRBJ1-1; D gene uncertain. The CDR3 spans 14 residues. Germline values: CDR1 MGHRA, CDR2 YSYEKL. V dropped 1 base and J dropped 0 bases, with 6 bases sitting between them. The CDR3 here is CASSQVVLNTEAFF. The DNA for the CDR3 is TGCGCCAGCAGCCAAGTTGTCTTGAACACTGAAGCTTTCTTT.

V and J are TRBV7-8 and TRBJ2-7, with D hard to call. The CDR3 covers 14 residues. V shed 1 base and J shed 0 bases, with 7 bases lying between them. Germline lookup yields CDR1 SGHVS and CDR2 FQNEAQ. The CDR3 DNA reads as TGTGCCAGCAGCTTAGTGTCCGGCTCCTACGAGCAGTACTTC. This codes for CASSLVSGSYEQYF.

V usage is TRBV5-1 and J usage is TRBJ1-2; no clear D gene. The V end lost 0 bases, the J end lost 8 bases, and 11 bases lay between the germline ends. Germline CDR1 is SGHRS and CDR2 is YFSETQ. This CDR3 has 13 amino acids. CDR3 DNA sequence: TGCGCCAGCAGCTTGGAGGCAGGTCGGGGCTACACCTTC. Amino acids: CASSLEAGRGYTF. The full variable domain, in which reference TRBV5-1 and TRBJ1-2 provide the parts outside the CDR3, is KAGVTQTPRYLIKTRGQQVTLSCSPISGHRSVSWYQQTPGQGLQFLFEYFSETQRNKGNFPGRFSGRQFSNSRSEMNVSTLELGDSALYLCASSLEAGRGYTFGSGTRLTVV.

V usage is TRBV30 and J usage is TRBJ1-1; a possible D gene is TRBD1 (6 bases). V was shortened by 3 bases and J by 2 bases, with 13 bases between the two germline ends. The CDR3 is made up of 14 amino acids. Germline CDR1 and CDR2: GTSNPN and SVGIG (reference sequence). In DNA, the CDR3 is TGTGCCTGGAGCTTGGGGGCAGGCAACACTGAAGCTTTCTTT. Translation: CAWSLGAGNTEAFF.

CDR3: CASSQGEEGGFYEQFF. The CDR3 region has the DNA TGTGCCAGCAGCCAAGGGGAGGAGGGAGGGTTCTATGAGCAGTTCTTC. The chain uses TRBV4-2 and TRBJ2-1; 7 bases fit TRBD2. In germline, CDR1 is LGHNA, CDR2 YNFKEQ. CDR3 length equals 16 residues. V was pared by 1 base and J by 8 bases, with 11 bases of the junction left unmatched.

V and J are TRBV28 and TRBJ2-7; TRBD1 agrees at 8 bases. Trimming cost V 8 bases and J 2 bases; bases outside gene matches: 5. The V gene's germline CDR1 is MDHEN and CDR2 SYDVKM. The CDR3 has 13 amino acids. CDR3 protein: CASARQGPYEQYF. CDR3 bases: TGTGCCAGCGCCCGACAGGGGCCCTACGAGCAGTACTTC.

The V call is TRBV28, the J call TRBJ1-4; D gene unclear. The CDR3 runs 12 residues. CDR1 is MDHEN and CDR2 is SYDVKM in the germline V gene. V lost 6 bases, J lost 8 bases, and 10 bases lay in between. The CDR3 loop reads CASSPGGEKLFF. The CDR3 DNA reads as TGTGCCAGCAGCCCTGGAGGGGAAAAACTGTTTTTT.

The V and J genes are TRBV11-2 and TRBJ1-1; 7 bases align to TRBD1. Germline values: CDR1 SGHAT, CDR2 FQNNGV. The CDR3 has 14 amino acids. V lost 5 bases, J lost 1 base, and 4 bases stayed unmatched. The CDR3 sequence: CASSKGQSNTEAFF. CDR3 nucleotides: TGTGCCAGCAGCAAGGGACAGTCGAACACTGAAGCTTTCTTT.

This chain uses TRBV2 with TRBJ2-3; tentatively, D is TRBD1 (6 bases). This CDR3 has 13 residues. V was cut by 6 bases and J by 4 bases, with 11 bases left in between. CDR1 SNHLY and CDR2 FYNNEI come from the germline V gene. The CDR3 region has the DNA TGTGCCAGCAGAGGACAGAAAGCAGATACGCAGTATTTT. It encodes CASRGQKADTQYF.

This clone was seen only a few times. The V gene is TRBV29-1, the J gene TRBJ2-3, with 9 nucleotides matching TRBD2. The CDR3 loop spans 12 amino acids. Germline-derived CDR1 and CDR2 are SQVTM and ANQGSEA. V was pared by 8 bases and J by 9 bases, with 9 bases of the junction left unmatched. CDR3 protein: CSRRGAGGTQYF. The DNA of the CDR3 is TGCAGCCGTCGTGGGGCGGGGGGGACGCAGTATTTT.

This chain connects TRBV2 to TRBJ2-7, with D unclear. The V gene lost 7 bases and the J gene lost 2 bases, with 9 bases spanning the gap. Germline CDR1 reads SNHLY; CDR2 reads FYNNEI. The CDR3 is made up of 12 amino acids. The CDR3 sequence: CASTTVTYEQYF. The CDR3 nucleotides are TGTGCCAGCACGACTGTTACCTACGAGCAGTACTTC.

This clone has just a few counts. The V gene is TRBV11-3, the J gene TRBJ2-7; 9 bases are shared with TRBD1. The CDR3 totals 16 residues. Germline-derived CDR1 and CDR2 are SGHNT and YENEEA. J lost 4 bases, V lost 5 bases, and 12 bases had no gene match. The CDR3 is CASSPRGTGGLYEQYF. The CDR3 DNA is TGTGCCAGCAGCCCTAGGGGTACAGGGGGCTTGTACGAGCAGTACTTC.

The V gene is TRBV9, the J gene TRBJ1-5; perhaps TRBD1 as D (6 bases). The CDR3 is made up of 13 amino acids. In germline, CDR1 is SGDLS, CDR2 YYNGEE. V was pared by 4 bases and J by 5 bases, with 10 bases between. The CDR3 here is CASSPGQHQPQHF. CDR3 bases: TGTGCCAGCAGCCCAGGACAGCATCAGCCCCAGCATTTT.

The chain has TRBV29-1 and TRBJ1-5; D unresolved. The CDR3 runs 13 residues. The germline V gene encodes CDR1 SQVTM and CDR2 ANQGSEA. The V end was cut by 4 bases, the J end by 5 bases, with 12 bases between. CDR3 sequence reads: CSVGMSRDQPQHF. The CDR3 DNA reads TGCAGCGTTGGTATGAGCCGGGATCAGCCCCAGCATTTT.

Worth noting for this clone: The junction differs from germline at one of its ends, possibly a read error. The chain links TRBV5-4 to TRBJ2-6, with 10 bases lining up with TRBD2. Germline values: CDR1 SGHNT, CDR2 YYREEE (reference sequence). This CDR3 is 17 amino acids long. The DNA of the CDR3 is TGTGCCAGCACCTTGGGAAGCGGGAGGGGAGGGGCCAACGTCCTGACTTTC. Translated, it gives CASTLGSGRGGANVLTF.